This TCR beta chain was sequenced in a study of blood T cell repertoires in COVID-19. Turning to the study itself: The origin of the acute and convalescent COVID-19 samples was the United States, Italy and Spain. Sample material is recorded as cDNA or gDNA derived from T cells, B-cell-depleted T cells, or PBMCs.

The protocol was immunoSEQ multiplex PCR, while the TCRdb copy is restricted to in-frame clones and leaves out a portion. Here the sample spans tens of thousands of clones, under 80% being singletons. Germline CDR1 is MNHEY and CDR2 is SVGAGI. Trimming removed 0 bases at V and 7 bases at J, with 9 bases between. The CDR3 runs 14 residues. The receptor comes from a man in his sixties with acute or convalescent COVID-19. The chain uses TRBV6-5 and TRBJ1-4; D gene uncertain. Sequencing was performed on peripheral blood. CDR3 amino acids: CASSYSMAVEKLFF. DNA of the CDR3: TGTGCCAGCAGTTACTCGATGGCGGTTGAAAAACTGTTTTTT.